A selection of T cell receptor beta chains follows, all from one sample in a study of blood T cell repertoires in COVID-19. Clones were read by immunoSEQ multiplex PCR, and TCRdb kept only the in-frame ones, dropping some. Of roughly 47,000 clones listed, roughly 88% are singletons. Material: peripheral blood. Every receptor here comes from a middle-aged man with acute or convalescent COVID-19. Both conserved end residues are part of each CDR3. D genes are given only for firm matches. A row's size may be missing; if present it is once, few, many or a size class.

cdr3_aa cdr3_nt v_call d_call j_call cdr3_length clone_size
CASSQDLAGSLNEQFF TGTGCCAGCAGCCAGGACCTAGCGGGGAGTTTGAATGAGCAGTTCTTC TRBV3-1/TRBV3-2 TRBD2 TRBJ2-1 16 once
CASSISQGSPWQPQHF TGTGCCAGCAGCATTTCCCAGGGGTCCCCCTGGCAGCCCCAGCATTTT TRBV6-2/TRBV6-3 . TRBJ1-5 16 .
CASSLMGGSQETQYF TGTGCCAGCAGCTTGATGGGCGGGAGCCAAGAGACCCAGTACTTC TRBV5-4 TRBD2 TRBJ2-5 15 .
CATTGGNTEAFF TGTGCCACCACGGGGGGGAACACTGAAGCTTTCTTT TRBV18 . TRBJ1-1 12 .
CASSPTTGPNYGYTF TGTGCCAGCAGCCCAACGACAGGGCCTAACTATGGCTACACCTTC TRBV3-1/TRBV3-2 TRBD1 TRBJ1-2 15 .
CASSLTGNTEAFF TGTGCCAGCAGCTTAACGGGGAACACTGAAGCTTTCTTT TRBV7-6 . TRBJ1-1 13 .
CASSLYSDYEQYF TGCGCCAGCAGCTTGTACAGTGACTACGAGCAGTACTTC TRBV4-1 . TRBJ2-7 13 few
CASSLGGRGELFF TGTGCCAGCAGCTTGGGGGGGCGTGGGGAGCTGTTTTTT TRBV28 . TRBJ2-2 13 .
CSARGGQGIGDNYGYTF TGCAGCGCCCGAGGGGGACAGGGGATTGGAGATAACTATGGCTACACCTTC TRBV29-1 TRBD1 TRBJ1-2 17 .
CATKRRDLDSPLHF TGTGCCACCAAGCGCAGGGATTTGGATTCACCCCTCCACTTT TRBV6-5 . TRBJ1-6 14 .
CAISEVAGGRETQYF TGTGCCATCAGTGAGGTAGCGGGGGGGCGGGAGACCCAGTACTTC TRBV10-3 TRBD2 TRBJ2-5 15 .
CASSYYRANTGELFF TGTGCCAGCAGTTACTACAGGGCCAACACCGGGGAGCTGTTTTTT TRBV6-5 . TRBJ2-2 15 .
CATSTKNTGELFF TGTGCCACCAGCACCAAGAACACCGGGGAGCTGTTTTTT TRBV15 . TRBJ2-2 13 .
CASSEREGGYNSPLHF TGTGCCAGCAGCGAAAGAGAGGGAGGCTATAATTCACCCCTCCACTTT TRBV9 . TRBJ1-6 16 .
CAITPGQGRGSGNTIYF TGTGCCATCACACCGGGACAGGGGAGAGGCTCTGGAAACACCATATATTTT TRBV10-3 TRBD1 TRBJ1-3 17 .
CASSQGTWMNTEAFF TGTGCCAGCAGCCAGGGGACTTGGATGAACACTGAAGCTTTCTTT TRBV3-1/TRBV3-2 . TRBJ1-1 15 .
CSETRGSTDTQYF TGCAGCGAGACGCGGGGGAGCACAGATACGCAGTATTTT TRBV29-1 TRBD2 TRBJ2-3 13 .
CASTKGVDTEAFF TGTGCCAGCACAAAAGGGGTGGACACTGAAGCTTTCTTT TRBV2 . TRBJ1-1 13 .
CASRALTEISYEQYF TGTGCCAGCAGAGCATTGACAGAGATCTCCTACGAGCAGTACTTC TRBV6-5 . TRBJ2-7 15 .
CAWSVSEPSAFF TGTGCCTGGAGTGTGTCTGAGCCATCAGCTTTCTTT TRBV30 . TRBJ1-1 12 .
CASSSGPTEETQYF TGTGCCAGCAGCTCGGGTCCCACTGAAGAGACCCAGTACTTC TRBV7-3 . TRBJ2-5 14 once
CASGLALPYNEQFF TGTGCCAGCGGACTAGCGCTCCCCTACAATGAGCAGTTCTTC TRBV5-8 TRBD2 TRBJ2-1 14 .
CASSPEQGTGELFF TGTGCCAGCAGCCCGGAACAGGGCACCGGGGAGCTGTTTTTT TRBV7-9 . TRBJ2-2 14 .
CSASVDIGVLQHF TGCAGTGCTAGTGTGGATATCGGAGTACTCCAGCATTTT TRBV20-1 . TRBJ1-5 13 .
CATSGTGTGGKNEQFF TGTGCCACCAGCGGCACCGGGACAGGGGGCAAAAATGAGCAGTTCTTC TRBV15 TRBD1 TRBJ2-1 16 .
CASSRGAGEATQYF TGTGCCAGCAGCCGCGGCGCGGGGGAGGCGACCCAGTACTTC TRBV7-3 TRBD2 TRBJ2-5 14 .
CASSPRTSGGYNEQFF TGCGCCAGCAGCCCCAGGACTAGCGGGGGATACAATGAGCAGTTCTTC TRBV4-1 TRBD2 TRBJ2-1 16 .
CASSMTDRLNTEAFF TGTGCCAGTAGTATGACGGACAGATTGAACACTGAAGCTTTCTTT TRBV19 . TRBJ1-1 15 .
CASSHPGETQYF TGTGCCAGCAGCCATCCCGGGGAGACCCAGTACTTC TRBV3-1/TRBV3-2 . TRBJ2-5 12 few
CASSRSDIQYF TGTGCCAGCAGCCGTTCAGACATTCAGTACTTC TRBV3-1/TRBV3-2 . TRBJ2-4 11 few
CASRRKMTGYEQYF TGTGCCAGCAGACGTAAAATGACGGGATACGAGCAGTACTTC TRBV28 . TRBJ2-7 14 once
CASRASPGRMGETQYF TGCGCCAGCAGAGCAAGCCCCGGGAGGATGGGGGAGACCCAGTACTTC TRBV5-1 TRBD2 TRBJ2-5 16 .
CASTQSRNTEAFF TGTGCCAGCACCCAAAGTAGGAACACTGAAGCTTTCTTT TRBV7-2 . TRBJ1-1 13 .
CASSTGAIETQYF TGTGCCAGTAGTACAGGGGCAATTGAGACCCAGTACTTC TRBV19 . TRBJ2-5 13 .
CASSLILGVGYTF TGTGCCAGCAGCTTGATTTTAGGGGTTGGCTACACCTTC TRBV5-6 . TRBJ1-2 13 .
CASSSRTGGAFF TGTGCCAGCAGTTCACGAACAGGGGGAGCTTTCTTT TRBV28 TRBD1 TRBJ1-1 12 once
CASSLLLQANTGELFF TGTGCCAGCAGCTTATTGCTACAGGCTAACACCGGGGAGCTGTTTTTT TRBV11-2 . TRBJ2-2 16 .
CASSPRAGAGYGYTF TGCGCCAGCAGCCCTAGGGCAGGGGCTGGCTATGGCTACACCTTC TRBV4-3 . TRBJ1-2 15 .